This passage covers 26 T cell receptor beta chains from one sample sequenced in a study of blood T cell repertoires in COVID-19. Using immunoSEQ multiplex PCR, the repertoire was profiled, and TCRdb retains in-frame clones only, with some absent. The table lists about 330,000 clones, nearly 90% of them singletons. Sequences were obtained from PBMCs or T cells enriched from blood (not recorded which). All receptors come from a woman aged 25 to 39 who had recovered from COVID-19.

This clone came up a few times. The rearrangement uses TRBV7-6 and TRBJ1-6, with 7 bases matching TRBD1. Germline CDR1 and CDR2: SGHVS and FNYEAQ. The V and J ends lost 5 bases and 7 bases, in that order; junction bases with no gene match: 5. CDR3 length: 14 residues. The CDR3 DNA reads TGTGCCAGCAGCACGGGACAGAGCAATTCACCCCTCCACTTT. Translated, it gives CASSTGQSNSPLHF.

The chain uses TRBV6-1 and TRBJ1-5, with TRBD1 matching over 7 bases. V shed 1 base and J 6 bases; nucleotides not matched to a gene: 9. The CDR3 spans 16 residues. In germline, CDR1 is MNHNS, CDR2 SASEGT. CDR3 bases: TGTGCCAGCAGTGAAGGCACAGGGGCCCGAAGTCAGCCCCAGCATTTT. Its protein product is CASSEGTGARSQPQHF.

This clone was seen once. The CDR3 bases are TGCGCCAGCAGCCAGAGCCGGGACAGCTATGGCTACACCTTC. It specifies CASSQSRDSYGYTF. This chain uses TRBV4-3 with TRBJ1-2; 7 bases line up with TRBD1. With 3 bases clipped from V and 4 bases from J, the junction kept 5 bases outside the gene matches. Germline values: CDR1 LGHNA, CDR2 YSLEER. This CDR3 region has 14 residues.

The V call is TRBV9, the J call TRBJ1-1; D possibly corresponds to TRBD1 (5 bases). Germline V CDR1 and CDR2: SGDLS, YYNGEE. V was pared by 4 bases and J by 4 bases, with 14 bases between. This CDR3 comprises 14 residues. The CDR3 DNA follows: TGTGCCAGCAGCACATCAGGGAGGGGCACTGAAGCTTTCTTT. Its translation: CASSTSGRGTEAFF.

CDR3 bases: TGTGCCAGCAGAACTAGCGGGGGACGAGAGACCCAGTACTTC. Its translation is CASRTSGGRETQYF. The chain recombines TRBV6-5 with TRBJ2-5; 11 positions match TRBD2. The V and J ends lost 6 bases and 4 bases, in that order; junction bases with no gene match: 4. The CDR3 has 14 residues. Germline lookup yields CDR1 MNHEY and CDR2 SVGAGI.

The genes are TRBV12-3 or TRBV12-4 and TRBJ2-3; a weak D match, TRBD2 (5 bases). The CDR3 totals 12 residues. The ends were cut back, 1 base at V and 6 bases at J, with 5 bases in the middle. The CDR3 protein is CASSLVADTQYF. The CDR3 DNA sequence: TGTGCCAGCAGTTTAGTAGCGGATACGCAGTATTTT.

V gene TRBV9 combines with J gene TRBJ1-3; no clear D gene. The CDR3 has 15 residues. The V gene lost 4 bases and the J gene lost 0 bases, with 11 bases spanning the gap. Germline CDR1 is SGDLS and CDR2 is YYNGEE. For the CDR3, the DNA is TGTGCCAGCAGCTACCGCGGGGACTCTGGAAACACCATATATTTT. This encodes CASSYRGDSGNTIYF.

The rearrangement uses TRBV7-2 and TRBJ2-7; tentative D call: TRBD1 (6 bases). The V gene's germline CDR1 is SGHTA and CDR2 FQGNSA. The germline V and J ends were trimmed by 1 base and 3 bases, with 13 bases remaining between them. The CDR3 spans 15 residues. The DNA for the CDR3 is TGTGCCAGCAGCTTAGTTGGGGGCAGAGGCTACGAGCAGTACTTC. Protein product: CASSLVGGRGYEQYF.

V gene TRBV25-1 combines with J gene TRBJ1-2; D gene uncertain. V was shortened by 5 bases and J by 3 bases, with 13 bases between the two germline ends. Germline lookup yields CDR1 MGHDK and CDR2 SYGVNS. The CDR3 runs 14 residues. The CDR3 here is CASSSTRGDYGYTF. CDR3 in DNA: TGTGCCAGCAGTTCAACACGGGGTGACTATGGCTACACCTTC.

The chain couples TRBV9 to TRBJ1-2; 7 positions match TRBD1. The CDR3 is 14 residues long. V was clipped by 3 bases and J by 4 bases; unmatched bases: 6. Germline values: CDR1 SGDLS, CDR2 YYNGEE. The CDR3 region is CASSAQQGIYGYTF. In nucleotides, the CDR3 is TGTGCCAGCAGCGCACAACAGGGGATCTATGGCTACACCTTC.

This chain's CDR3 is CASSETQGTKQAFF. The CDR3 nucleotides are TGTGCCAGCAGTGAAACACAGGGCACCAAACAAGCTTTCTTT. V usage is TRBV6-4 and J usage is TRBJ1-1, with D perhaps TRBD1 (6 bases). Germline CDR1 MRHNA, CDR2 SNTAGT. V was cut by 3 bases and J by 9 bases, with 17 bases left in between. CDR3 length: 14 residues.

J is TRBJ2-3 and V is TRBV5-6, with 16 bases identical to TRBD2. This CDR3 region has 19 residues. In germline, CDR1 is SGHDT, CDR2 YYEEEE. With 4 bases clipped from V and 2 bases from J, the junction kept 10 bases outside the gene matches. The CDR3 DNA reads TGTGCCAGCAGCCTGGGACTAGCGGGGGGGCCTCCTTTCACAGATACGCAGTATTTT. Amino acid sequence: CASSLGLAGGPPFTDTQYF. Full variable domain (outside the CDR3, taken from reference TRBV5-6 and TRBJ2-3): DAGVTQSPTHLIKTRGQQVTLRCSPKSGHDTVSWYQQALGQGPQFIFQYYEEEERQRGNFPDRFSGHQFPNYSSELNVNALLLGDSALYLCASSLGLAGGPPFTDTQYFGPGTRLTVL.

CDR3 residues: CASSSETGSSYNSPLHF. CDR3 bases: TGTGCCAGCAGCTCGGAGACAGGGAGCTCCTATAATTCACCCCTCCACTTT. The chain links TRBV7-2 to TRBJ1-6; 7 bases align to TRBD1. The CDR3 length is 17 residues. V trimming: 4 bases; J trimming: 0 bases; junction bases outside the gene matches: 6. CDR1 is SGHTA and CDR2 is FQGNSA in the germline V gene. The variable domain in full, completed from reference TRBV7-2 and TRBJ1-6, reads GAGVSQSPSNKVTEKGKDVELRCDPISGHTALYWYRQSLGQGLEFLIYFQGNSAPDKSGLPSDRFSAERTGGSVSTLTIQRTQQEDSAVYLCASSSETGSSYNSPLHFGNGTRLTVT.

This clone came up once. The CDR3 coding sequence is TGTGCCAGCAGCCGGGGAGGGAACACTGAAGCTTTCTTT. Protein sequence: CASSRGGNTEAFF. V usage is TRBV7-3 and J usage is TRBJ1-1; no firm D call. The CDR3 sequence is 13 residues long. Trimming took off 5 bases at V and 1 base at J, with 8 bases between the two ends. Germline values: CDR1 SGHTA, CDR2 FQGTGA.

The chain is built from TRBV30 and TRBJ1-1; D is undetermined. Per the germline V gene, CDR1 is GTSNPN and CDR2 is SVGIG (reference sequence). The germline V and J ends were trimmed by 4 bases and 5 bases, with 8 bases remaining between them. The CDR3 covers 11 residues. CDR3 loop: CAWKGSTEAFF. CDR3 DNA: TGTGCCTGGAAAGGGAGTACTGAAGCTTTCTTT.

The rearrangement joins TRBV6-2 or TRBV6-3 to TRBJ2-5; D gene ambiguous. The CDR3 spans 14 residues. Deletions cut 0 bases from V and 2 bases from J, with 7 bases between. CDR1 MNHEY and CDR2 SVGEGT come from the germline V gene. The CDR3 protein is CASSYSPGQETQYF. CDR3 sequence (DNA): TGTGCCAGCAGTTACTCGCCGGGTCAAGAGACCCAGTACTTC.

The CDR3 here is CASRKTGSTYEQYF. As DNA, the CDR3 is TGTGCCAGCAGGAAGACAGGGAGTACCTACGAGCAGTACTTC. The V gene is TRBV6-5, the J gene TRBJ2-7, with 7 nucleotides matching TRBD1. Germline assignment: CDR1 MNHEY and CDR2 SVGAGI. CDR3 length: 14 residues. After removal of 6 bases from V and 2 bases from J, the junction contained 7 bases not matched to a gene.

The chain carries TRBV5-5 and TRBJ2-5; D is undetermined. CDR3 length equals 12 residues. The V and J ends lost 2 bases and 1 base respectively, with 3 bases between them. Per germline, CDR1 SGHKS and CDR2 YYEKEE (reference sequence). The CDR3 loop reads CASSFGQETQYF. In DNA form, the CDR3 reads TGTGCCAGCAGCTTCGGCCAAGAGACCCAGTACTTC. The entire variable domain, with the rest obtained from reference TRBV5-5 and TRBJ2-5, is as follows: DAGVTQSPTHLIKTRGQQVTLRCSPISGHKSVSWYQQVLGQGPQFIFQYYEKEERGRGNFPDRFSARQFPNYSSELNVNALLLGDSALYLCASSFGQETQYFGPGTRLLVL.

This clone was detected only a few times. V gene TRBV6-5 combines with J gene TRBJ1-1, with D unresolved. V shed 7 bases and J shed 1 base, with 10 bases lying between them. The V gene's germline CDR1 is MNHEY and CDR2 SVGAGI. The CDR3 contains 13 residues. CDR3 in DNA: TGTGCCAGCACCCGAGTTGGGAACACTGAAGCTTTCTTT. It codes for CASTRVGNTEAFF.

This chain connects TRBV7-9 to TRBJ2-7; perhaps TRBD1 as D (5 bases). Between the trimmed V and J ends, which lost 5 bases and 2 bases, there was a span of 13 bases. Per the germline V gene, CDR1 is SEHNR and CDR2 is FQNEAQ (reference sequence). The CDR3 consists of 14 residues. The CDR3 DNA is TGTGCCAGCAGCCCTCAGGGCCCAACCTACGAGCAGTACTTC. Translation: CASSPQGPTYEQYF.

J is TRBJ1-2 and V is TRBV7-2, with TRBD1 matching 8 bases. The V segment lost 1 base and the J segment 2 bases; nucleotides outside the gene matches: 3. CDR1 is SGHTA and CDR2 is FQGNSA in the germline V gene. The CDR3 totals 15 residues. This CDR3 is CASSLVAGGNYGYTF. For the CDR3, the DNA is TGTGCCAGCAGCTTAGTAGCAGGGGGCAACTATGGCTACACCTTC.

The J gene is TRBJ2-3, the V gene TRBV3-1 (or the pseudogene TRBV3-2); 11 bases are a match to TRBD1. The V gene's germline CDR1 is LGHDT and CDR2 YNNKEL (reference sequence). The CDR3 runs 17 residues. V lost 1 base, J lost 6 bases, and 9 bases stayed unmatched. As DNA, the CDR3 is TGTGCCAGCAGCCAAGGGACAGGGGGCGGTTGGAAGGATACGCAGTATTTT. Amino acids: CASSQGTGGGWKDTQYF.

The chain uses TRBV19 and TRBJ1-5, with D maybe TRBD1 (5 bases). This CDR3 has 14 amino acids. Germline loops: CDR1 LNHDA, CDR2 SQIVND (reference sequence). Trimming took off 4 bases at V and 7 bases at J, with 14 bases between the two ends. This CDR3 is CASSNWQGWQPQHF. The CDR3 nucleotides read TGTGCCAGTAGTAATTGGCAGGGCTGGCAGCCCCAGCATTTT.

The genes are TRBV18 and TRBJ2-1; TRBD1 matches 7 bases. J gave up 9 bases and V 3 bases, and 8 bases lay outside the gene matches. The CDR3 loop spans 14 amino acids. Germline CDR1 KGHSH, CDR2 LQKENI. CDR3 nucleotides: TGTGCCAGCTCACCCCGACAGGGTTCGGGTGAGCAGTTCTTC. Its protein product is CASSPRQGSGEQFF.

This chain joins TRBV27 and TRBJ1-1; D is undetermined. Per the germline V gene, CDR1 is MNHEY and CDR2 is SMNVEV (reference sequence). Trimming pared 6 bases from V and 1 base from J, leaving 12 bases between. The CDR3 covers 14 residues. DNA of the CDR3: TGTGCCAGCAGCTACCGGTTTGGGAACACTGAAGCTTTCTTT. Translation: CASSYRFGNTEAFF.

In nucleotides, the CDR3 is TGTGCCACCCGGACAGCCGAGAAAGCCCTCCACTTT. Translation gives CATRTAEKALHF. This chain uses TRBV25-1 with TRBJ1-6, with TRBD1 as a possible D gene (6 bases). The V and J ends lost 10 bases and 14 bases respectively, with 18 bases between them. This CDR3 spans 12 amino acids. Germline V gene data show CDR1 as MGHDK and CDR2 as SYGVNS.